This T cell receptor (beta chain) was recorded in a study of molecular identifiers for immune sequencing clone quantification. The CD8+CD4-CCR7+CD45RA+ phenotype defined the sorted naive CD8 T cells. This clonotype was counted at least ten times. Bulk libraries came from a prior protocol with listed TCR primers. TCRdb reprocessed the PCR reads with MiXCR, giving one entry per CDR3 protein. The table shows approximately 590,000 distinct CDR3 sequences, with approximately 24% occurring only once. The source is a human donor in good health. Some libraries in this study had Jurkat cell RNA spiked in. Sequencing was carried out using naive CD8+ T cells from blood, with Jurkat cell RNA spiked in. Subset here: FACS-sorted CD8+CD4-CCR7+CD45RA+ naive T cells.

As DNA, the CDR3 is TGTGCCGCTGCACCGGGACAGGGGTCCACAGATACGCAGTATTTT. Protein sequence: CAAAPGQGSTDTQYF. This rearrangement joins TRBV10-3 to TRBJ2-3; 10 bases are a match to TRBD1. CDR3 length: 15 residues. Germline assignment: CDR1 ENHRY and CDR2 SYGVKD. V was clipped by 11 bases and J by 2 bases; unmatched bases: 10.